Listed below are T cell receptor beta chains from one sample, sequenced in a study of cytomegalovirus exposure and HLA in healthy donors. Sequencing used immunoSEQ multiplex PCR; TCRdb keeps in-frame clones, though not all of them. The table records some 100,000 clones, 75% to 85% of them present only once. Source material: PBMCs. Receptor source: a female donor in good health and CMV-seropositive. Each CDR3 is given with its conserved first and last residue. The order of the fields is clone size, V gene, D gene, J gene, CDR3 DNA, CDR3 protein. D genes are given only for firm matches. Some rows have no size entry. The others give once, few or many, or a class for an expanded clone.

NA,TRBV11-2,NA,TRBJ2-2,TGTGCCAGCAGCTTACAGTTCACCGGGGAGCTGTTTTTT,CASSLQFTGELFF
NA,TRBV7-8,NA,TRBJ2-3,TGTGCCAGCAGCTTCTCCCGTTCCACAGATACGCAGTATTTT,CASSFSRSTDTQYF
NA,TRBV2,TRBD2,TRBJ2-7,TGTGCCAGCAGTGAACAAACTAGCGGGATCTACGAGCAGTACTTC,CASSEQTSGIYEQYF
NA,TRBV9,NA,TRBJ2-1,TGTGCCAGCAGCGTAGGGGCGCTCCCCAATGAGCAGTTCTTC,CASSVGALPNEQFF
few,TRBV4-2,TRBD2,TRBJ2-1,TGTGCCAGCAGCCGCGCGGGGGGGGCGTACAATGAGCAGTTCTTC,CASSRAGGAYNEQFF
once,TRBV7-2,NA,TRBJ2-3,TGTGCCAGCAGCTCCCTAATCGTCTCCACAGATACGCAGTATTTT,CASSSLIVSTDTQYF
NA,TRBV2,NA,TRBJ2-7,TGTGCCAGCATTAATCCCTACGAGCAGTACTTC,CASINPYEQYF
once,TRBV7-8,TRBD1,TRBJ1-1,TGTGCCAGCAGCTTAGGGACAGGGAGGGAAACTGAAGCTTTCTTT,CASSLGTGRETEAFF
NA,TRBV29-1,NA,TRBJ1-2,TGCAGCGTTCCGGGGAACTATGGCTACACCTTC,CSVPGNYGYTF
once,TRBV7-9,NA,TRBJ1-1,TGTGCCAGCAGCTCTCCCGACAGCCTGAACACTGAAGCTTTCTTT,CASSSPDSLNTEAFF
NA,TRBV19,NA,TRBJ1-5,TGTGCCAGTAGTATGCAGGGCGGAAATCAGCCCCAGCATTTT,CASSMQGGNQPQHF
NA,TRBV27,NA,TRBJ2-1,TGTGCCAGCAGTTTAAGGGGGACCCACAATGAGCAGTTCTTC,CASSLRGTHNEQFF
NA,TRBV7-9,NA,TRBJ1-2,TGTGCCAGCAGCTTAGGTCGTGGTGAGGGCGCGGACTATGGCTACACCTTC,CASSLGRGEGADYGYTF
NA,TRBV7-2,NA,TRBJ2-1,TGTGCCAGCAGCCTTCTGGACAACCTCGATGAGCAGTTCTTC,CASSLLDNLDEQFF
NA,TRBV19,NA,TRBJ1-1,TGTGCCAGTACCTCCCCGGGGGACACTGAAGCTTTCTTT,CASTSPGDTEAFF
NA,TRBV6-1,TRBD2,TRBJ2-2,TGTGCCAGCAGTGAAGCTCGACTAGCGGGAGCCGGGGAGCTGTTTTTT,CASSEARLAGAGELFF
NA,TRBV21-1,NA,TRBJ1-5,TGTGCCAGCAGCTGTTGCTCGGGGGGTAGTCAGCCCCAGCATTTT,CASSCCSGGSQPQHF
NA,TRBV6-5,NA,TRBJ1-1,TGTGCCAGCAGTTACTCGCAGGGGCCGGGGAGTGAAGCTTTCTTT,CASSYSQGPGSEAFF
NA,TRBV30,NA,TRBJ2-3,TGTGCCTCCTCCAGGGGGGAACCCCCTACGCAGTATTTT,CASSRGEPPTQYF
NA,TRBV5-6,NA,TRBJ2-3,TGTGCCAGCAGCTTGGAGCAGGGTAATACAGATACGCAGTATTTT,CASSLEQGNTDTQYF
few,TRBV15,NA,TRBJ1-2,TGTGCCACCAGCAGAGAACCCCGAGGGGAGGGTGGCTACACCTTC,CATSREPRGEGGYTF
NA,TRBV4-3,NA,TRBJ2-7,TGCGCCAGCAGCCAAGAAGGGGGAAGGTCCTACGAGCAGTACTTC,CASSQEGGRSYEQYF
NA,TRBV5-1,TRBD2,TRBJ2-7,TGCGCCAGCACCCGGGATACTAGCGGGCTGGGCGAGCAGTACTTC,CASTRDTSGLGEQYF
few,TRBV5-1,TRBD1,TRBJ1-1,TGCGCCAGCAGCAAATTCGGGACAGGGGGCAGGAACACTGAAGCTTTCTTT,CASSKFGTGGRNTEAFF
NA,TRBV5-1,NA,TRBJ1-1,TGCGCCAGCAGCTATTCGGGCGGGGCACGGACGATGAACACTGAAGCTTTCTTT,CASSYSGGARTMNTEAFF
NA,TRBV6-5,NA,TRBJ2-1,TGTGCCAGCAGTTACAGGCAGAGGCTGTTCTTC,CASSYRQRLFF
NA,TRBV10-1,NA,TRBJ2-5,TGCGCCAGCAGTGAGGACCCGGGTAGCGAGACCCAGTACTTC,CASSEDPGSETQYF
NA,TRBV7-9,NA,TRBJ1-1,TGTTCCAGCAGCTCCAGGGCCCTTAACACTGAAGCTTTCTTT,CSSSSRALNTEAFF
few,TRBV25-1,TRBD2,TRBJ2-7,TGTGCCAGCAGTGATTCTGGGCGGGGGGAGGGCGAGCAGTACTTC,CASSDSGRGEGEQYF
NA,TRBV14,TRBD1,TRBJ2-3,TGTGCCAGCAGCCAACCGACAGGGGGCCCAGATACGCAGTATTTT,CASSQPTGGPDTQYF
NA,TRBV10-3,NA,TRBJ1-2,TGTGCCACCCGGGGAGGGTATAGCAACTATGGCTACACCTTC,CATRGGYSNYGYTF
few,TRBV19,NA,TRBJ1-1,TGTGCCAGTACCTCGACAATTTGGGCTTTCTTT,CASTSTIWAFF
NA,TRBV5-8,TRBD1,TRBJ2-7,TGTGCCAGCAGCTTAGGACAGGGGGTGAGGGAGCAGTACTTC,CASSLGQGVREQYF
NA,TRBV30,NA,TRBJ1-2,TGTGCCTGGAGTGCAAGGGGAAATAGAAATGGCTACACCTTC,CAWSARGNRNGYTF
NA,TRBV2,TRBD2,TRBJ2-7,TGTGCCAGCAGTGAAGCCCTACTAGCGGGGGAGACCTACGAGCAGTACTTC,CASSEALLAGETYEQYF
NA,TRBV11-2,TRBD2,TRBJ2-5,TGTGCCAGCAGCTTAGGGGGGGCTAGCGGGAAAGGGGAGACCCAGTACTTC,CASSLGGASGKGETQYF
NA,TRBV7-9,TRBD1,TRBJ1-5,TGTGCCAGCAGCCATTCCGGGACAGAAAATCAGCCCCAGCATTTT,CASSHSGTENQPQHF
NA,TRBV5-1,NA,TRBJ2-3,TGCGCCAGCAGTTATTTTACAGATACGCAGTATTTT,CASSYFTDTQYF
NA,TRBV11-2,NA,TRBJ1-4,TGTGCCAGCAGCTTAGGGGAGGTCGCTAATGAAAAACTGTTTTTT,CASSLGEVANEKLFF
few,TRBV5-6,TRBD1,TRBJ2-1,TGTGCCAGCAGCTACTCAACCGGGACAGGAAACAATGAGCAGTTCTTC,CASSYSTGTGNNEQFF
NA,TRBV15,NA,TRBJ2-7,TGTGCCACCAGCAGAGTTCAGGTACAGCCGTTTTACGAGCAGTACTTC,CATSRVQVQPFYEQYF